This is a list of T cell receptor beta chains from one sample in a study of cytomegalovirus exposure and HLA in healthy donors. Sequencing was performed with immunoSEQ multiplex PCR; in TCRdb, only in-frame clones are kept and a portion is missing. The profile shows tens of thousands of clones, around 67% of them singletons. The sequenced sample consisted of PBMCs. These receptors were obtained from a woman in her fifties or sixties in good health and CMV-seropositive. Each CDR3 is given with its conserved first and last residue. D genes are given only for firm matches. Only part of the rows carry a size: once, few, many, or a class if the clone is expanded.

v_gene: TRBV6-6
j_gene: TRBJ1-3
abundance: NA
d_gene: NA
CDR3nt: TGTGCCAGCAGTTACGAGGGCTCTGGAAACACCATATATTTT
CDR3aa: CASSYEGSGNTIYF

v_gene: TRBV5-1
j_gene: TRBJ2-5
abundance: NA
d_gene: NA
CDR3nt: TGCGCCAGCAGCTTGATCCGTCAAGAGACCCAGTACTTC
CDR3aa: CASSLIRQETQYF

v_gene: TRBV11-2
j_gene: TRBJ2-3
abundance: NA
d_gene: NA
CDR3nt: TGTGCCGGGGGTAGGGTGGGGGGATTCACAGATACGCAGTATTTT
CDR3aa: CAGGRVGGFTDTQYF

v_gene: TRBV7-6
j_gene: TRBJ2-7
abundance: NA
d_gene: TRBD2
CDR3nt: TGTGCCAGCAGCTCGAGCGGGGGGGCCCACGAGCAGTACTTC
CDR3aa: CASSSSGGAHEQYF

v_gene: TRBV5-1
j_gene: TRBJ2-2
abundance: NA
d_gene: TRBD2
CDR3nt: TGCGCCAGCAAACTGACTAGCGGGGGCTCGGGCACCGGGGAGCTGTTTTTT
CDR3aa: CASKLTSGGSGTGELFF

v_gene: TRBV15
j_gene: TRBJ2-1
abundance: once
d_gene: TRBD2
CDR3nt: TGTGCCACCAGCAGCGAAGCGGGAGCGAATGAGCAGTTCTTC
CDR3aa: CATSSEAGANEQFF

v_gene: TRBV29-1
j_gene: TRBJ1-2
abundance: NA
d_gene: NA
CDR3nt: TGCAGCGTCGAGGACAATCCATATGGCTACACCTTC
CDR3aa: CSVEDNPYGYTF

v_gene: TRBV5-1
j_gene: TRBJ2-7
abundance: few
d_gene: NA
CDR3nt: TGCGCCAGCAGCTTGGCGGCAGGGATTGGCGAGCAGTACTTC
CDR3aa: CASSLAAGIGEQYF

v_gene: TRBV5-5
j_gene: TRBJ2-2
abundance: NA
d_gene: NA
CDR3nt: TGTGCCAGCAGGGGACAGTCTAGCGCCGGGGAGCTGTTTTTT
CDR3aa: CASRGQSSAGELFF

v_gene: TRBV29-1
j_gene: TRBJ2-1
abundance: few
d_gene: TRBD2
CDR3nt: TGCAGCGTTCGCTTGACTAGCGGGAGGAGCTCCTACAATGAGCAGTTCTTC
CDR3aa: CSVRLTSGRSSYNEQFF

v_gene: TRBV6-6
j_gene: TRBJ2-1
abundance: NA
d_gene: TRBD1
CDR3nt: TGTGCCAGCAGCCGTACCGGGACAGGGGGTGGTGAGCAGTTCTTC
CDR3aa: CASSRTGTGGGEQFF

v_gene: TRBV27
j_gene: TRBJ2-7
abundance: NA
d_gene: NA
CDR3nt: TGTGCCAGCAGTCCCGGGTGGGAGTCCACTGAGGGAGAGCAGTACTTC
CDR3aa: CASSPGWESTEGEQYF

v_gene: TRBV10-1
j_gene: TRBJ1-5
abundance: NA
d_gene: NA
CDR3nt: TGCGCCAGCAGTGAGTCGGACAGAGTTAATCAGCCCCAGCATTTT
CDR3aa: CASSESDRVNQPQHF

v_gene: TRBV5-4
j_gene: TRBJ2-7
abundance: NA
d_gene: NA
CDR3nt: TGTGCCAGCAGCTTTTCGGGAGAAGCCTACGAGCAGTACTTC
CDR3aa: CASSFSGEAYEQYF

v_gene: TRBV5-1
j_gene: TRBJ2-7
abundance: NA
d_gene: TRBD2
CDR3nt: TGCGCCAGTAGTAGCGGGTTCAGCTCCTACGAGCAGTACTTC
CDR3aa: CASSSGFSSYEQYF

v_gene: TRBV7-2
j_gene: TRBJ1-2
abundance: few
d_gene: NA
CDR3nt: TGTGCCAGCCGGGGGGGAATCTATGGCTACACCTTC
CDR3aa: CASRGGIYGYTF

v_gene: TRBV7-9
j_gene: TRBJ2-1
abundance: NA
d_gene: TRBD2
CDR3nt: TGTGCCAGCAGCTTAGCAGCGCGGGAGGGCCAGTTCTTC
CDR3aa: CASSLAAREGQFF

v_gene: TRBV4-3
j_gene: TRBJ1-6
abundance: NA
d_gene: NA
CDR3nt: TGCGCCAGCAGCCAAGACGGCGAGCAGGGAAATCCCCTCCACTTT
CDR3aa: CASSQDGEQGNPLHF

v_gene: TRBV6-6
j_gene: TRBJ2-3
abundance: NA
d_gene: NA
CDR3nt: TGTGCCAGCGGCGGGACGACGGCAGATACGCAGTATTTT
CDR3aa: CASGGTTADTQYF

v_gene: TRBV19
j_gene: TRBJ2-7
abundance: few
d_gene: TRBD1
CDR3nt: TGTGCCAGTAGTCCCGTCGGGACAGGGCTCTACGAGCAGTACTTC
CDR3aa: CASSPVGTGLYEQYF

v_gene: TRBV5-4
j_gene: TRBJ1-5
abundance: NA
d_gene: NA
CDR3nt: TGTGCCAGCAGCTTCGGGGGAAGGTTAAGCAATCAGCCCCAGCATTTT
CDR3aa: CASSFGGRLSNQPQHF

v_gene: TRBV10-2
j_gene: TRBJ2-7
abundance: NA
d_gene: NA
CDR3nt: TGCGCCAGCAGTCGCGATCGACAGGTCGCCTACGAGCAGTACTTC
CDR3aa: CASSRDRQVAYEQYF

v_gene: TRBV11-2
j_gene: TRBJ2-3
abundance: NA
d_gene: TRBD2
CDR3nt: TGTGCCAGCAGCATGACTAGCAGCCGCACAGATACGCAGTATTTT
CDR3aa: CASSMTSSRTDTQYF

v_gene: TRBV4-3
j_gene: TRBJ2-5
abundance: NA
d_gene: TRBD2
CDR3nt: TGCGCCAGCAGCCAAGGTCTCCTAGCGGGGGGGACCCAAGAGACCCAGTACTTC
CDR3aa: CASSQGLLAGGTQETQYF

v_gene: TRBV7-2
j_gene: TRBJ2-1
abundance: NA
d_gene: NA
CDR3nt: TGTGCCAGCAGCTCCGTGGCGGGAAGGTACAATGAGCAGTTCTTC
CDR3aa: CASSSVAGRYNEQFF

v_gene: TRBV30
j_gene: TRBJ1-2
abundance: NA
d_gene: NA
CDR3nt: TGTGCCTGGAATAGGGGCCGACTCTATGGCTACACCTTC
CDR3aa: CAWNRGRLYGYTF

v_gene: TRBV5-4
j_gene: TRBJ2-7
abundance: NA
d_gene: NA
CDR3nt: TGTGCCAGCAGCTCTCCCGGGATCCATTACGAGCAGTACTTC
CDR3aa: CASSSPGIHYEQYF

v_gene: TRBV7-6
j_gene: TRBJ2-3
abundance: few
d_gene: TRBD2
CDR3nt: TGTGCCAGCAGCAAGACTAGCGCTCACACAGATACGCAGTATTTT
CDR3aa: CASSKTSAHTDTQYF

v_gene: TRBV6-6
j_gene: TRBJ2-7
abundance: NA
d_gene: TRBD1
CDR3nt: TGTGCCAGCAGCGAAACAGGGGGCATGTACGAGCAGTACTTC
CDR3aa: CASSETGGMYEQYF

v_gene: TRBV7-2
j_gene: TRBJ2-7
abundance: NA
d_gene: TRBD2
CDR3nt: TGTGCCAGCAGCTCCCAAGGCGGGAGCTACGAGCAGTACTTC
CDR3aa: CASSSQGGSYEQYF

v_gene: TRBV28
j_gene: TRBJ2-7
abundance: few
d_gene: TRBD2
CDR3nt: TGTGCCGCCTCCGGGACTAGCGGGAGGGTGCGCGAGCAGTACTTC
CDR3aa: CAASGTSGRVREQYF

v_gene: TRBV27
j_gene: TRBJ1-2
abundance: few
d_gene: TRBD1
CDR3nt: TGTGCCAGCAGCCTCCAAAGACAGGGCTATGGCTACACCTTC
CDR3aa: CASSLQRQGYGYTF

v_gene: TRBV5-6
j_gene: TRBJ1-5
abundance: NA
d_gene: NA
CDR3nt: TGTGCCAGCAGCCCTGGACGGGAGAATCAGCCCCAGCATTTT
CDR3aa: CASSPGRENQPQHF

v_gene: TRBV5-8
j_gene: TRBJ1-5
abundance: medium-sized
d_gene: NA
CDR3nt: TGTGCCAGCAGCTTGGGCAAAGGGGATAGCAATCAGCCCCAGCATTTT
CDR3aa: CASSLGKGDSNQPQHF

v_gene: TRBV13
j_gene: TRBJ1-4
abundance: NA
d_gene: TRBD1
CDR3nt: TGTGCCAGCAGCCCCTGGACAGGGGTCACGGAAAAACTGTTTTTT
CDR3aa: CASSPWTGVTEKLFF

v_gene: TRBV6-5
j_gene: TRBJ2-7
abundance: NA
d_gene: TRBD2
CDR3nt: TGTGCCAGCAGGGGACTAGCGGGAGAGGTCCGCGAGCAGTACTTC
CDR3aa: CASRGLAGEVREQYF

v_gene: TRBV19
j_gene: TRBJ2-1
abundance: NA
d_gene: TRBD2
CDR3nt: TGTGCCAGTAGTATTAGCGGGAGCTCCTACAATGAGCAGTTCTTC
CDR3aa: CASSISGSSYNEQFF

v_gene: TRBV25-1
j_gene: TRBJ1-2
abundance: NA
d_gene: NA
CDR3nt: TGTGCCAGCAGTCCTACAGGCCTCTATGGCTACACCTTC
CDR3aa: CASSPTGLYGYTF

v_gene: TRBV6-6
j_gene: TRBJ1-2
abundance: NA
d_gene: NA
CDR3nt: TGTGCCAGCAGTTCGGAGATAACAAATGGCTACACCTTC
CDR3aa: CASSSEITNGYTF

v_gene: TRBV29-1
j_gene: TRBJ2-3
abundance: NA
d_gene: NA
CDR3nt: TGCAGCTACGGCGGGACTTGGGCAGATACGCAGTATTTT
CDR3aa: CSYGGTWADTQYF

v_gene: TRBV5-1
j_gene: TRBJ1-1
abundance: NA
d_gene: NA
CDR3nt: TGCGCCAGCAGCTCGCAGGTCGTGAACACTGAAGCTTTCTTT
CDR3aa: CASSSQVVNTEAFF

v_gene: TRBV29-1
j_gene: TRBJ1-2
abundance: few
d_gene: NA
CDR3nt: TGCAGCGCCCGGGGCGGGGGACTTTGGGGCTACACCTTC
CDR3aa: CSARGGGLWGYTF

v_gene: TRBV7-2
j_gene: TRBJ2-1
abundance: NA
d_gene: NA
CDR3nt: TGTGCCAGCAATACACAGCTTAATACGTTCTTC
CDR3aa: CASNTQLNTFF

v_gene: TRBV7-9
j_gene: TRBJ2-3
abundance: NA
d_gene: TRBD2
CDR3nt: TGTGCCAGCAGCCTGGGACTAGCGGGGGCCCCAAGAGATACGCAGTATTTT
CDR3aa: CASSLGLAGAPRDTQYF

v_gene: TRBV5-6
j_gene: TRBJ2-7
abundance: few
d_gene: NA
CDR3nt: TGTGCCAGCAGCTTTCTCGAGTCGTCCGAGCAGTACTTC
CDR3aa: CASSFLESSEQYF

v_gene: TRBV27
j_gene: TRBJ2-3
abundance: few
d_gene: NA
CDR3nt: TGTGCCAGCAGACCCCGACCAGGGAGGGATACGCAGTATTTT
CDR3aa: CASRPRPGRDTQYF

v_gene: TRBV7-2
j_gene: TRBJ2-2
abundance: NA
d_gene: TRBD2
CDR3nt: TGTGCCAGCAGCTTAGTTGGACTAGCGTCGAACACCGGGGAGCTGTTTTTT
CDR3aa: CASSLVGLASNTGELFF

v_gene: TRBV5-4
j_gene: TRBJ2-3
abundance: once
d_gene: NA
CDR3nt: TGTGCCAGCAGCTTGGAGGCGGGGTTCACAGATACGCAGTATTTT
CDR3aa: CASSLEAGFTDTQYF

v_gene: TRBV30
j_gene: TRBJ1-4
abundance: few
d_gene: TRBD1
CDR3nt: TGTGCCTGGAGGACAGGGACGGAGCAACTGTTTTTT
CDR3aa: CAWRTGTEQLFF

v_gene: TRBV6-6
j_gene: TRBJ2-3
abundance: NA
d_gene: TRBD2
CDR3nt: TGTGCCAGCAGTTACCCAGCGGGAGAGGGACGCGATACGCAGTATTTT
CDR3aa: CASSYPAGEGRDTQYF

v_gene: TRBV19
j_gene: TRBJ1-1
abundance: once
d_gene: NA
CDR3nt: TGTGCCAGTAGGGTCGGGGGTCTGGCTGAAGCTTTCTTT
CDR3aa: CASRVGGLAEAFF